This passage covers 29 T cell receptor beta chains from one sample sequenced in a study of T cells in Graves' hyperthyroidism and ophthalmopathy. Amplified regions were TCR beta CDR3 sequences from RNA transcripts. TCR CDR3 underwent first-round RT-PCR with the HTBI primer set. MiXCR was run by TCRdb on the multiplex PCR reads, yielding one entry per CDR3 protein. The table includes 700,000 to 950,000 distinct CDR3 sequences, roughly a third detected once. The sample taken for sequencing was blood. These receptors were obtained from a woman between 40 and 50 years old with Graves' hyperthyroidism.

At least ten counts were recorded for this clonotype. For the CDR3, the DNA is TGTGCCAGCAGTCCGGTAGCGGGAGGGACCTCCTACGAGCAGTACTTC. Its protein product is CASSPVAGGTSYEQYF. The genes are TRBV6-4 and TRBJ2-7, with TRBD2 matching 11 bases. This CDR3 is 16 amino acids long. Losses at the gene ends were 5 bases for V and 0 bases for J; bases not matched to a gene: 6. CDR1 is MRHNA, CDR2 SNTAGT, per germline.

V and J are TRBV6-5 and TRBJ2-2; no clear D gene. This CDR3 comprises 16 residues. V shed 4 bases and J shed 4 bases, with 16 bases lying between them. Germline-derived CDR1 and CDR2 are MNHEY and SVGAGI. CDR3 nucleotide sequence: TGTGCCAGCAGTTGGACCCCGGGTCCTGGCACCGGGGAGCTGTTTTTT. Translation: CASSWTPGPGTGELFF.

A remark on this clonotype: The final CDR3 position lacks the conserved phenylalanine or tryptophan, pointing to a likely read error. The chain employs TRBV7-2 and TRBJ1-2; D gene uncertain. Germline loops: CDR1 SGHTA, CDR2 FQGNSA. The CDR3 is 13 amino acids. Trimming took off 1 base at V and 2 bases at J, with 5 bases between the two ends. CDR3 protein: CASSLDENYGYTS. CDR3 in DNA: TGTGCCAGCAGCTTAGATGAAAACTATGGCTACACCTCC.

Turning to this clonotype: Just one base apart from a much larger clone, this may be a read error. The CDR3 nucleotides read TGTGCCACCGGCGGCGGGACGGGGGTGGTGGGCGAGCAGTACTTC. Translated: CATGGGTGVVGEQYF. The genes are TRBV15 and TRBJ2-7, with D perhaps matching TRBD2 (6 bases). Trimming left V 8 bases short and J 6 bases short, with 23 bases between. CDR3 length equals 15 residues. Germline V lookup: CDR1 LNHNV, CDR2 YYDKDF (reference sequence). Drawing the rest from reference TRBV15 and TRBJ2-7, the complete variable domain is DAMVIQNPRYQVTQFGKPVTLSCSQTLNHNVMYWYQQKSSQAPKLLFHYYDKDFNNEADTPDNFQSRRPNTSFCFLDIRSPGLGDTAMYLCATGGGTGVVGEQYFGPGTRLTVT.

J is TRBJ1-6 and V is TRBV20-1; TRBD1 matches at 9 bases. The V gene end was trimmed by 5 bases and the J gene end by 6 bases; junction bases not matched to a gene: 2. Germline assignment: CDR1 DFQATT and CDR2 SNEGSKA (reference sequence). The CDR3 has 13 residues. CDR3 region: CSAWDRVNSPLHF. DNA for the CDR3: TGCAGTGCTTGGGACAGGGTTAATTCACCCCTCCACTTT.

This chain links TRBV6-1 with TRBJ1-5; the D is unclear. V lost 1 base to trimming and J lost 5 bases, with 6 bases between them. The CDR3 totals 13 residues. The germline V gene has CDR1 MNHNS and CDR2 SASEGT. The CDR3 region is CASSEGRYQPQHF. The CDR3 nucleotides are TGTGCCAGCAGTGAAGGCCGGTATCAGCCCCAGCATTTT.

The V call is TRBV15, the J call TRBJ2-7, with D possibly being TRBD1 (6 bases). V lost 7 bases and J 5 bases, leaving 15 bases between the germline ends. This CDR3 region has 13 residues. Germline V lookup: CDR1 LNHNV, CDR2 YYDKDF (reference sequence). The CDR3 protein is CATTYRETHEQYF. CDR3 bases: TGTGCCACCACCTACAGGGAGACCCACGAGCAGTACTTC.

The chain combines TRBV29-1 with TRBJ2-7; maybe TRBD2 (5 bases). With the DNA end fitting TRBJ2-1 better, the J assignment may be wrong. Looked up from germline, CDR1 is SQVTM and CDR2 is ANQGSEA. This CDR3 comprises 13 residues. The chain's CDR3 is CSVSGPSYNEQFF. The CDR3 region has the DNA TGCAGCGTTAGCGGCCCCTCCTACAATGAGCAGTTCTTC.

This clonotype was detected ten times or more. V usage is TRBV29-1 and J usage is TRBJ2-7; the match to TRBD1 covers 7 bases. The CDR3 totals 15 residues. Germline V gene sequence: CDR1 SQVTM, CDR2 ANQGSEA. V lost 2 bases and J lost 2; bases outside the gene matches: 9. The DNA for the CDR3 is TGCAGCGTTGAAATGAAGGGACAGATCACCTACGAGCAGTACTTC. Amino acid sequence: CSVEMKGQITYEQYF.

The chain is built from TRBV2 and TRBJ2-5; no definite D call. The germline CDR1 and CDR2 sequences are SNHLY and FYNNEI. Trimming took off 3 bases at V and 9 bases at J, with 14 bases between the two ends. The CDR3 totals 13 residues. CDR3 nucleotides: TGTGCCAGCAGTGAGCTTGAAGGGTTGTCCCAGTACTTC. Its translation is CASSELEGLSQYF.

The chain carries TRBV7-9 and TRBJ1-4; D gene uncertain. V lost 1 base to trimming and J lost 8 bases, with 8 bases between them. Germline V gene sequence: CDR1 SEHNR, CDR2 FQNEAQ (reference sequence). This CDR3 comprises 13 residues. As DNA, the CDR3 is TGTGCCAGCAGCTTAGAGCAGGACGAAAAACTGTTTTTT. It encodes CASSLEQDEKLFF.

J is TRBJ1-3 and V is TRBV7-9, with a tentative D call TRBD1 (5 bases). CDR3 length equals 15 residues. Germline-derived CDR1 and CDR2 are SEHNR and FQNEAQ (reference sequence). V gave up 2 bases and J gave up 0 bases, with 8 bases separating them. DNA for the CDR3: TGTGCCAGCAGCTTATTGGGGGACTCTGGAAACACCATATATTTT. It is translated as CASSLLGDSGNTIYF.

The genes are TRBV9 and TRBJ1-2; possible D gene TRBD1, 6 bases. Trimming took 4 bases from V and 2 from J, leaving 18 bases between them. The germline gives CDR1 SGDLS, CDR2 YYNGEE. This CDR3 is built from 16 residues. The CDR3 region has the DNA TGTGCCAGCAGCCCCGGGGGGGCCGGGCGAAACTATGGCTACACCTTC. Translating it yields CASSPGGAGRNYGYTF.

The chain combines TRBV24-1 with TRBJ2-7; the D is unclear. The CDR3 totals 15 residues. V dropped 5 bases and J dropped 0 bases, with 13 bases sitting between them. CDR1 and CDR2 from the germline V gene are KGHDR and SFDVKD. Here the CDR3 DNA reads TGTGCCACCAGTGGGGATACAGCGAGCTCCTACGAGCAGTACTTC. Its translation: CATSGDTASSYEQYF.

This clonotype was detected only a few times. The rearrangement links TRBV11-3 to TRBJ1-3; 7 nucleotides agree with TRBD1. The CDR3 has 16 amino acids. Germline V gene lookup returns CDR1 SGHNT and CDR2 YENEEA. Unmatched junction bases numbered 11, after V lost 5 bases and J lost 4 bases. The CDR3 region is CASSLRMTGLGNTIYF. The CDR3, as DNA: TGTGCCAGCAGCCTCCGGATGACAGGGCTGGGAAACACCATATATTTT. Drawing the rest from reference TRBV11-3 and TRBJ1-3, the complete variable domain is EAGVVQSPRYKIIEKKQPVAFWCNPISGHNTLYWYLQNLGQGPELLIRYENEEAVDDSQLPKDRFSAERLKGVDSTLKIQPAELGDSAVYLCASSLRMTGLGNTIYFGEGSWLTVV.

Of note for this clonotype: A much larger clone is a single base away; this may be a read error. The CDR3 nucleotides are TGCGCCGGCAGTGACGTTTTTTCCTACGAGCAGTACTTC. Its translation is CAGSDVFSYEQYF. The chain carries TRBV10-2 and TRBJ2-7; D unclear. The V gene's germline CDR1 is WSHSY and CDR2 SAAADI. The CDR3 is 13 amino acids.

The rearrangement links TRBV5-1 to TRBJ2-5; D not resolved. The germline V gene has CDR1 SGHRS and CDR2 YFSETQ. This CDR3 is 11 amino acids long. Trimming shortened V by 1 base and J by 9 bases, and 7 bases separated the two germline ends. The CDR3 here is CASSLMEPQYF. CDR3 DNA: TGCGCCAGCAGCTTGATGGAGCCCCAGTACTTC.

The chain recombines TRBV12-3 or TRBV12-4 with TRBJ1-3, with 8 bases identical to TRBD1. V trimming: 6 bases; J trimming: 5 bases; junction bases outside the gene matches: 6. CDR3 size: 14 residues. As DNA, the CDR3 is TGTGCCAGCAGCCCCCGGACAGGGAGAAACACCATATATTTT. Its protein product is CASSPRTGRNTIYF.

The rearrangement links TRBV2 to TRBJ2-5, with D perhaps TRBD1 or TRBD2 (5 bases each). The germline V and J ends were trimmed by 8 bases and 2 bases, with 21 bases remaining between them. The CDR3 contains 16 residues. Germline CDR1 SNHLY, CDR2 FYNNEI. The CDR3 loop reads CASSPPSGRRQETQYF. The CDR3 DNA follows: TGTGCCAGCTCACCACCGTCGGGACGAAGACAAGAGACCCAGTACTTC.

In its sample, this clonotype was seen many times. The rearrangement links TRBV2 to TRBJ2-7; 7 bases fit TRBD2. Germline CDR1 and CDR2: SNHLY and FYNNEI. The ends lost 4 bases at V and 2 bases at J; junction bases unmatched: 5. This CDR3 region has 14 residues. Written as DNA, the CDR3 is TGTGCCAGCAGTGTGGCGGGGGAAGCCTACGAGCAGTACTTC. Amino acids: CASSVAGEAYEQYF. Filled out from reference TRBV2 and TRBJ2-7, the complete variable domain reads EPEVTQTPSHQVTQMGQEVILRCVPISNHLYFYWYRQILGQKVEFLVSFYNNEISEKSEIFDDQFSVERPDGSNFTLKIRSTKLEDSAMYFCASSVAGEAYEQYFGPGTRLTVT.

Notes on this clonotype: This may be a read error: a much more frequent sequence differs by one nucleotide. The chain combines TRBV24-1 with TRBJ1-5; 7 bases map to TRBD1. The CDR3 has 13 residues. The germline CDR1 and CDR2 sequences are KGHDR and SFDVKD. The V segment lost 4 bases and the J segment 6 bases; nucleotides outside the gene matches: 2. The CDR3: CATSETGLQPQHF. In DNA, the CDR3 is TGTGCCACCAGTGAGACAGGGCTTCAGCCCCAGCATTTT.

This clonotype has at least ten counts. The chain uses TRBV29-1 and TRBJ2-2; 8 positions match TRBD2. Losses at the gene ends were 4 bases for V and 5 bases for J; bases not matched to a gene: 3. There are 13 residues in the CDR3. Germline V CDR1 and CDR2: SQVTM, ANQGSEA. Here the CDR3 DNA reads TGCAGCGTTGTATTAGCGGGAACCGGGGAGCTGTTTTTT. Translating gives CSVVLAGTGELFF.

This clonotype was observed at least ten times. The chain links TRBV20-1 to TRBJ2-5; D uncertain. Per the germline V gene, CDR1 is DFQATT and CDR2 is SNEGSKA (reference sequence). This CDR3 comprises 10 residues. V lost 5 bases and J 4 bases, leaving 5 bases between the germline ends. The CDR3 DNA sequence: TGCAGTGCTCCGGGAGAGACCCAGTACTTC. Protein sequence: CSAPGETQYF.

The CDR3 region is CASSLTGGLNTGELFF. The CDR3 DNA reads as TGCGCCAGCAGCCTGACAGGGGGCTTGAACACCGGGGAGCTGTTTTTT. The chain has TRBV5-1 and TRBJ2-2, with 10 bases aligning to TRBD1. Germline trimming cut 4 bases from V and 1 base from J; bases unmatched to any gene: 4. Germline V CDR1 and CDR2: SGHRS, YFSETQ. The length of the CDR3 is 16 residues.

Many counts were recorded for this clonotype. This chain joins TRBV7-9 and TRBJ2-5, with 8 bases matching TRBD2. Germline CDR1 reads SEHNR; CDR2 reads FQNEAQ (reference sequence). V trimming: 7 bases; J trimming: 4 bases; junction bases outside the gene matches: 14. CDR3 length: 16 amino acids. As DNA, the CDR3 is TGTGCCAGCACCCCTGTCTTGCGGGGACTAGGAGAGACCCAGTACTTC. Translating gives CASTPVLRGLGETQYF.

This clonotype was found a few times. The chain combines TRBV19 with TRBJ2-7; either TRBD1 or TRBD2 may fit D (5 bases each). Germline values: CDR1 LNHDA, CDR2 SQIVND (reference sequence). Trimming stripped 4 bases from V and 3 bases from J, with 13 bases between. This CDR3 region has 14 residues. CDR3 nucleotides: TGTGCCAGTAGTAGGTCCCGGGACGGCTACGAGCAGTACTTC. Residues: CASSRSRDGYEQYF.

This chain connects TRBV10-3 to TRBJ2-7, with D perhaps given as TRBD1 or TRBD2 (5 bases each). CDR1 and CDR2 (germline): ENHRY, SYGVKD. The CDR3 consists of 15 residues. Trimming removed 10 bases at V and 4 bases at J, with 23 bases between. The CDR3: CASEGGAGTKYEQYF. The CDR3 DNA reads TGTGCCAGCGAGGGTGGGGCTGGAACAAAGTACGAGCAGTACTTC.

This clonotype showed up many times. The chain recombines TRBV6-5 with TRBJ2-5, with 12 bases that match TRBD1. The germline CDR1 and CDR2 sequences are MNHEY and SVGAGI. The CDR3 contains 14 residues. V was clipped by 2 bases and J by 5 bases; unmatched bases: 0. This CDR3 reads CASSYGTGGETQYF. DNA for the CDR3: TGTGCCAGCAGTTACGGGACAGGGGGCGAGACCCAGTACTTC.

Ten or more counts support this clonotype. The V gene is TRBV9, the J gene TRBJ1-6; 7 nucleotides agree with TRBD1. Germline CDR1 SGDLS, CDR2 YYNGEE. After removal of 6 bases from V and 9 bases from J, the junction contained 9 bases not matched to a gene. The CDR3 runs to 14 residues. The CDR3 loop reads CASTPGGAGSPLHF. The CDR3 nucleotides read TGTGCCAGCACCCCAGGGGGGGCTGGTTCACCCCTCCACTTT.